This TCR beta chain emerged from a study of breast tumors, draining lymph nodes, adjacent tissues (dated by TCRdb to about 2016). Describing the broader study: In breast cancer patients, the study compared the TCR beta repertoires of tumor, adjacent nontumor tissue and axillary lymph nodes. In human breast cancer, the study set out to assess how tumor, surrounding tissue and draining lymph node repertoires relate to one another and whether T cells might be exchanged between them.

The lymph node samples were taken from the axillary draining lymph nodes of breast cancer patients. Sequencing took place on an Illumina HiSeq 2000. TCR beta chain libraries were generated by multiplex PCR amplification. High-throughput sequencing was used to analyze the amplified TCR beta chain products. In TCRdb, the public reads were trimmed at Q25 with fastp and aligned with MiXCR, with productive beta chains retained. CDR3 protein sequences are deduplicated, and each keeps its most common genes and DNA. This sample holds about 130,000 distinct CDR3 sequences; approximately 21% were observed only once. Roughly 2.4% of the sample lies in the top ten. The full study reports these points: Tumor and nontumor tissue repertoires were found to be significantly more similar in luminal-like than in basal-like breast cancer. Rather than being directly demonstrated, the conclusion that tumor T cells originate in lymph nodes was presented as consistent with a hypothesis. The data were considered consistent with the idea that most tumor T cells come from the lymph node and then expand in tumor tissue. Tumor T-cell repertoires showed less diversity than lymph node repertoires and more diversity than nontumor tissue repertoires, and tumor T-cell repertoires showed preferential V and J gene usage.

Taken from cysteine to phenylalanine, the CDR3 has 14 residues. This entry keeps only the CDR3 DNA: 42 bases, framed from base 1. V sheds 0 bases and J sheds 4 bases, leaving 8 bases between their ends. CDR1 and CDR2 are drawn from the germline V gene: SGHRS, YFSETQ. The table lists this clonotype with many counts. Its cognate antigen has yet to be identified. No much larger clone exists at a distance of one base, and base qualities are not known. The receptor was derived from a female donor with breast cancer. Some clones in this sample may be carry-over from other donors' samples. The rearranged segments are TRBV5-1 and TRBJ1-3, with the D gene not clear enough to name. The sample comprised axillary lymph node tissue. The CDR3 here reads CASSLGADGNTIYF. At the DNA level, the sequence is TGCGCCAGCAGCTTGGGAGCCGACGGAAACACCATATATTTT. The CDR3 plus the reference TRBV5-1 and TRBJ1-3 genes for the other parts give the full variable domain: KAGVTQTPRYLIKTRGQQVTLSCSPISGHRSVSWYQQTPGQGLQFLFEYFSETQRNKGNFPGRFSGRQFSNSRSEMNVSTLELGDSALYLCASSLGADGNTIYFGEGSWLTVV.